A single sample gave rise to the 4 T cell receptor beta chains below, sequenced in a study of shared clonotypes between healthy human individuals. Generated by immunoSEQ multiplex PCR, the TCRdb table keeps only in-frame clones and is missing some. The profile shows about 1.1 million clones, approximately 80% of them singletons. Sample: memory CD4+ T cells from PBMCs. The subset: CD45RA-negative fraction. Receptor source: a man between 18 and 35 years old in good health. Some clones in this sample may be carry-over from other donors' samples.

For the CDR3, the DNA is TGCGCCAGCAGCCAAGACGATTTAGGCACAGATACGCAGTATTTT. It translates to CASSQDDLGTDTQYF. The genes are TRBV5-1 and TRBJ2-3; D unresolved. The CDR3 consists of 15 residues. Trimming removed 4 bases at V and 1 base at J, with 13 bases between. CDR1 is SGHRS and CDR2 is YFSETQ in the germline V gene.

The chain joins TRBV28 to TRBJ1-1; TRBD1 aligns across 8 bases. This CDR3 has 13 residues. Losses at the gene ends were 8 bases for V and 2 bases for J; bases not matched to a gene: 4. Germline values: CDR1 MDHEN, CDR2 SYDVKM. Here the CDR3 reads CASGGQENTEAFF. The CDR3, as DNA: TGTGCCAGCGGGGGACAGGAAAACACTGAAGCTTTCTTT.

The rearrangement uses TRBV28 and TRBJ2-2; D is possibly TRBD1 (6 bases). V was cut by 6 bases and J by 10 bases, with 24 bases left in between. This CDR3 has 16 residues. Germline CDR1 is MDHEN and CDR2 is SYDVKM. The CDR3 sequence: CASSTAGTPKEVELFF. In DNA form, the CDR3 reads TGTGCCAGCAGCACTGCCGGGACACCGAAGGAGGTGGAGCTGTTTTTT.

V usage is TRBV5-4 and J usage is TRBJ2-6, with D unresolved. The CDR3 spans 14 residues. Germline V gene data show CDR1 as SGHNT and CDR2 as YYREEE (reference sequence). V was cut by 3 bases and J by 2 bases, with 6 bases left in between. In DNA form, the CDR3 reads TGTGCCAGCAGCTCTTCGACTGGGGCCAACGTCCTGACTTTC. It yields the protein CASSSSTGANVLTF.